This T cell receptor beta chain was sequenced in a study of shared clonotypes between healthy human individuals. Study context: There were three CD4 naive, three CD4 memory, two CD8 naive and one CD8 memory plates per donor.

CDR3 length equals 16 residues. With 1 base removed from V and 0 bases from J, the gap between germline ends came to 7 bases. CDR1 and CDR2 (germline): SGHAT, FQNNGV. On this clone itself: Its antigen remains unidentified.

The data were produced by immunoSEQ multiplex PCR, yet TCRdb's version contains in-frame clones alone and is incomplete. The sample records 2,100,000 or so clones, around 95% being singletons. Study outcomes and limitations: Donor clonotype sharing was expected to depend on sequencing depth.

The source of this sequence is a man aged 18 to 35 in good health. The chain has TRBV11-2 and TRBJ2-6; a possible D gene is TRBD1 (6 bases). The sample was naive CD4+ T cells sorted from blood. As to subset: CD45RA+ positively selected. In DNA, the CDR3 is TGTGCCAGCAGCTTAGGACAGGTCTCTGGGGCCAACGTCCTGACTTTC. Its protein product is CASSLGQVSGANVLTF.